These 18 T cell receptor beta chains were all obtained from the same sample, sequenced in a study of T cell repertoires in cytomegalovirus infection. TCRdb fed the reads into MiXCR, producing one record per CDR3 protein. The data show some 440,000 distinct CDR3 sequences, under 40% seen once. The specimen sequenced was PBMCs. All receptors come from a human donor in good health (CMV status not recorded). Some clones in this sample may be carry-over from other donors' samples.

V is TRBV4-1 and J is TRBJ1-2, with 7 bases fitting TRBD1. With V trimmed by 4 bases and J by 6 bases, 8 bases remained unmatched. The CDR3 covers 14 residues. Germline CDR1 and CDR2: MGHRA and YSYEKL. The CDR3 nucleotides read TGCGCCAGCAGCCCCAGACAGGGAGAGGATGGCTACACCTTC. It encodes CASSPRQGEDGYTF.

The chain couples TRBV20-1 to TRBJ1-1; D call uncertain. Germline lookup yields CDR1 DFQATT and CDR2 SNEGSKA (reference sequence). The CDR3 length is 13 residues. V lost 3 bases, J lost 4 bases, and 12 bases lay in between. The CDR3 here is CSASGRAGTEAFF. The CDR3 nucleotides read TGCAGTGCTAGTGGGAGGGCCGGCACTGAAGCTTTCTTT.

This clonotype was detected only once. The conserved closing phenylalanine or tryptophan is absent in this CDR3, likely reflecting a read error. The chain couples TRBV4-2 to TRBJ2-1, with D tentatively TRBD2 (6 bases). Trimming shortened V by 4 bases and J by 6 bases, and 13 bases separated the two germline ends. The germline V gene encodes CDR1 LGHNA and CDR2 YNFKEQ. The CDR3 loop spans 14 amino acids. CDR3 protein: CASSLQTRTNEQFL. The CDR3 coding sequence is TGTGCCAGCAGCCTACAGACTAGAACCAATGAGCAGTTCTTA.

This clonotype was seen at least ten times. V is TRBV4-1 and J is TRBJ2-2; no clear D. Trimming shortened V by 4 bases and J by 1 base, and 7 bases separated the two germline ends. The CDR3 runs 14 residues. In germline, CDR1 is MGHRA, CDR2 YSYEKL. The CDR3 DNA is TGCGCCAGCAGCCCCGACGGGAACACCGGGGAGCTGTTTTTT. As protein: CASSPDGNTGELFF.

The rearrangement uses TRBV15 and TRBJ1-1; the D gene is possibly TRBD1 (6 bases). The CDR3 extends over 14 amino acids. The V and J ends lost 0 bases and 5 bases respectively, with 10 bases between them. CDR1 is LNHNV and CDR2 is YYDKDF in the germline V gene (reference sequence). CDR3 in DNA: TGTGCCACCAGCAGAGATAAGGGGGTGACTGAAGCTTTCTTT. It yields the protein CATSRDKGVTEAFF.

This clonotype was seen only a few times. The chain has TRBV2 and TRBJ2-5, with 14 bases fitting TRBD2. V shed 8 bases, J shed 3 bases, and the junction held 8 bases outside the gene matches. The CDR3 consists of 16 residues. Per germline, CDR1 SNHLY and CDR2 FYNNEI. CDR3 sequence: CASSTSGGAEEETQYF. The CDR3 region has the DNA TGTGCCAGCTCGACTAGCGGGGGGGCCGAGGAAGAGACCCAGTACTTC. Complete variable domain (other parts from reference TRBV2 and TRBJ2-5): EPEVTQTPSHQVTQMGQEVILRCVPISNHLYFYWYRQILGQKVEFLVSFYNNEISEKSEIFDDQFSVERPDGSNFTLKIRSTKLEDSAMYFCASSTSGGAEEETQYFGPGTRLLVL.

V is TRBV7-9 and J is TRBJ2-5, with D unresolved. The germline V gene encodes CDR1 SEHNR and CDR2 FQNEAQ (reference sequence). V was trimmed by 0 bases and J by 2 bases, leaving 10 bases between them. The CDR3 consists of 15 residues. The CDR3 sequence: CASSLATTVQETQYF. DNA of the CDR3: TGTGCCAGCAGCTTAGCAACGACGGTTCAAGAGACCCAGTACTTC.

This clonotype was found a few times. V usage is TRBV20-1 and J usage is TRBJ1-2; D possibly corresponds to TRBD1 (6 bases). Germline values: CDR1 DFQATT, CDR2 SNEGSKA (reference sequence). This CDR3 spans 13 amino acids. V dropped 3 bases and J dropped 6 bases, with 14 bases sitting between them. CDR3 bases: TGCAGTGCTAGCGGGGGCTGGCGGGATGGCTACACCTTC. Encoded protein: CSASGGWRDGYTF.

This clonotype was seen more than once but under ten times. This sequence joins TRBV12-3 or TRBV12-4 and TRBJ1-1; unclear D gene. The CDR3 runs 14 residues. Trimming removed 5 bases from V and 4 bases from J, with 14 bases in between. DNA of the CDR3: TGTGCCAGCAGTCTGTTACTTGGGCGCACTGAAGCTTTCTTT. It translates to CASSLLLGRTEAFF.

This clonotype appeared a few times. This chain joins TRBV6-2 or TRBV6-3 and TRBJ2-7; D unclear. Germline CDR1 reads MNHEY; CDR2 reads SVGEGT. The CDR3 totals 12 residues. V was clipped by 4 bases and J by 3 bases, with 7 bases between them. The CDR3 DNA is TGTGCCAGCAGTTGGGCCAGCTACGAGCAGTACTTC. This codes for CASSWASYEQYF.

This clonotype was observed at least ten times. DNA for the CDR3: TGTGCCAGCAGCTTGGGGGCTAGCGGGGCCTACGAGCAGTACTTC. This translates into CASSLGASGAYEQYF. The chain recombines TRBV7-2 with TRBJ2-7; TRBD2 aligns across 9 bases. This CDR3 is built from 15 residues. Germline V lookup: CDR1 SGHTA, CDR2 FQGNSA. J gave up 2 bases and V 3 bases, and 5 bases lay outside the gene matches.

V and J are TRBV29-1 and TRBJ2-3; either TRBD1 or TRBD2 may fit D (6 bases each). Between the trimmed V and J ends, which lost 7 bases and 0 bases, there was a span of 20 bases. This CDR3 has 16 amino acids. The germline V gene encodes CDR1 SQVTM and CDR2 ANQGSEA. The CDR3 is CSAAAGGGVSTDTQYF. The DNA for the CDR3 is TGCAGCGCCGCGGCTGGGGGCGGGGTAAGCACAGATACGCAGTATTTT.

The rearrangement joins TRBV20-1 to TRBJ1-4; no reliable D call. The V end lost 3 bases, the J end lost 5 bases, and 4 bases lay between the germline ends. Germline V gives CDR1 DFQATT, CDR2 SNEGSKA (reference sequence). The CDR3 has 11 residues. In nucleotides, the CDR3 is TGCAGTGCTAGCGCAAATGAAAAACTGTTTTTT. Translation gives CSASANEKLFF.

This clonotype was recorded at least ten times. This chain links TRBV27 with TRBJ1-1; 8 bases are a match to TRBD1. Germline CDR1 reads MNHEY; CDR2 reads SMNVEV (reference sequence). V lost 3 bases, J lost 2 bases, and 8 bases stayed unmatched. The CDR3 runs 16 residues. CDR3 nucleotides: TGTGCCAGCAGTTTTCGGCAGGGGGCTATAAACACTGAAGCTTTCTTT. Translation: CASSFRQGAINTEAFF.

This clonotype was counted a few times. CDR3 sequence reads: CASSRDFDEQFF. In nucleotides, the CDR3 is TGCGCCAGCAGTAGGGACTTCGATGAGCAGTTCTTC. The rearrangement links TRBV10-1 to TRBJ2-1; weak D call: TRBD2 (6 bases). The CDR3 has 12 residues. The V and J ends lost 5 bases and 8 bases respectively, with 10 bases between them. Germline CDR1 and CDR2: WNHNN and SYGVQD (reference sequence).

With respect to this clonotype: One base away lies a much larger clone, so this may be a sequencing read error. Here the CDR3 omits its conserved ending phenylalanine or tryptophan, so a read error is the likely source. This chain uses TRBV7-6 with TRBJ2-7; 7 bases map to TRBD2. Trimming cost V 4 bases and J 7 bases; bases outside gene matches: 7. Germline-derived CDR1 and CDR2 are SGHVS and FNYEAQ. CDR3 length: 13 residues. For the CDR3, the DNA is TGTGCCAGCAGCTCGGGACTATCTGATGAGCAGTACTTA. Protein sequence: CASSSGLSDEQYL.

Comments on this clonotype: A read error may produce the germline difference seen at one junction end. CDR3 region: CASSLAGPRELFF. The CDR3, as DNA: TGTGCCAGCAGCCTAGCGGGGCCCAGGGAGCTGTTTTTT. The gene calls are TRBV7-2 and TRBJ2-2; 9 bases are a match to TRBD2. The CDR3 covers 13 residues. Germline V gene data show CDR1 as SGHTA and CDR2 as FQGNSA.

This chain links TRBV29-1 with TRBJ2-7, with 9 bases aligning to TRBD2. V dropped 4 bases and J dropped 0; count of bases not matched to a gene: 7. From germline, CDR1 is SQVTM and CDR2 ANQGSEA. The CDR3 is 15 amino acids. In nucleotides, the CDR3 is TGCAGCGTTGGTGCAATAGCGGGGGCCTCCTACGAGCAGTACTTC. It encodes CSVGAIAGASYEQYF.